Below are 26 T cell receptor beta chains sequenced from a single sample in a study of technical replicates of blood from a few donors. Libraries were prepared by immunoSEQ multiplex PCR; TCRdb keeps only in-frame clonotypes and omits some of them. The table lists over 85,000 clones, about 95% of them singletons, with over 0.25% in the top ten. The source material was T cells isolated from PBMCs. The receptors were sampled from a human donor in good health.

This clone showed up just once. V is TRBV6-1 and J is TRBJ1-5; a possible D gene is TRBD1 (5 bases). CDR1 and CDR2 (germline): MNHNS, SASEGT. The V gene lost 4 bases and the J gene lost 5 bases, with 9 bases spanning the gap. The CDR3 has 13 residues. Written as DNA, the CDR3 is TGTGCCAGCAGTGGACGGGGGTATCAGCCCCAGCATTTT. Translating it yields CASSGRGYQPQHF.

V usage is TRBV11-3 and J usage is TRBJ1-3; D might be TRBD1 (6 bases). Deletions cut 5 bases from V and 0 bases from J, with 11 bases between. Germline CDR1 and CDR2: SGHNT and YENEEA. The CDR3 sequence is 15 residues long. DNA of the CDR3: TGTGCCAGCAGCAAAACAGGGTCCTCTGGAAACACCATATATTTT. Protein product: CASSKTGSSGNTIYF.

This chain connects TRBV5-4 to TRBJ2-5; a weak D match, TRBD2 (5 bases). CDR3 length: 14 residues. Germline CDR1 is SGHNT and CDR2 is YYREEE (reference sequence). Deletions cut 3 bases from V and 5 bases from J, with 14 bases between. This chain's CDR3 is CASSSPPREETQYF. The CDR3 DNA follows: TGTGCCAGCAGCTCGCCCCCTAGGGAGGAGACCCAGTACTTC. Based on the CDR3 plus reference TRBV5-4 and TRBJ2-5, the full variable domain is ETGVTQSPTHLIKTRGQQVTLRCSSQSGHNTVSWYQQALGQGPQFIFQYYREEENGRGNFPPRFSGLQFPNYSSELNVNALELDDSALYLCASSSPPREETQYFGPGTRLLVL.

This clone was counted once. The V gene is TRBV25-1, the J gene TRBJ2-1; 9 positions agree with TRBD2. Germline assignment: CDR1 MGHDK and CDR2 SYGVNS. This CDR3 comprises 16 residues. The V gene end was trimmed by 3 bases and the J gene end by 4 bases; junction bases not matched to a gene: 7. In nucleotides, the CDR3 is TGTGCCAGCAGTGACGTAGGCGGGAGGGGGTACAATGAGCAGTTCTTC. It encodes CASSDVGGRGYNEQFF.

The rearrangement joins TRBV6-6 to TRBJ2-7; TRBD2 aligns across 10 bases. CDR1 MNHNY and CDR2 SVGAGI come from the germline V gene (reference sequence). V shed 6 bases and J 5 bases; nucleotides not matched to a gene: 7. CDR3 length: 14 amino acids. In nucleotides, the CDR3 is TGTGCCAGCAGCTGGACTAGCGGTCTCCACGAGCAGTACTTC. Residues: CASSWTSGLHEQYF.

The V and J genes are TRBV5-1 and TRBJ1-2; possible D gene TRBD1, 6 bases. CDR1 SGHRS and CDR2 YFSETQ come from the germline V gene. Trimming shortened V by 0 bases and J by 2 bases, and 8 bases separated the two germline ends. This CDR3 has 14 amino acids. CDR3 nucleotide sequence: TGCGCCAGCAGCTTGGAGGGGGTAAACTATGGCTACACCTTC. Encoded protein: CASSLEGVNYGYTF.

The rearrangement links TRBV29-1 to TRBJ1-1; 8 bases line up with TRBD1. CDR1 is SQVTM, CDR2 ANQGSEA, per germline. This CDR3 has 14 amino acids. Trimming cost V 3 bases and J 1 base; bases outside gene matches: 4. Written as DNA, the CDR3 is TGCAGCGTTGACGTTGGACAGGGGAACACTGAAGCTTTCTTT. Translation gives CSVDVGQGNTEAFF.

This chain joins TRBV10-3 and TRBJ1-2, with 9 bases aligning to TRBD1. The CDR3 has 14 amino acids. V dropped 0 bases and J dropped 7; count of bases not matched to a gene: 3. Looked up from germline, CDR1 is ENHRY and CDR2 is SYGVKD. As DNA, the CDR3 is TGTGCCATCAGTGAGTCGAAGGGACAGGGTGGCTACACCTTC. Its protein product is CAISESKGQGGYTF.

The gene calls are TRBV7-2 and TRBJ2-2; TRBD2 matches at 7 bases. CDR3 length: 16 residues. CDR1 SGHTA and CDR2 FQGNSA come from the germline V gene. V lost 1 base and J lost 7; bases outside the gene matches: 9. This CDR3 is CASSLGRGGPVGELFF. CDR3 in DNA: TGTGCCAGCAGCTTAGGTCGGGGAGGGCCCGTCGGGGAGCTGTTTTTT.

V is TRBV4-1 and J is TRBJ2-7; tentatively, D is TRBD1 (6 bases). V shed 8 bases and J shed 7 bases, with 21 bases lying between them. The germline CDR1 and CDR2 sequences are MGHRA and YSYEKL. CDR3 length: 14 amino acids. DNA for the CDR3: TGCGCCAGCTCTCTAGCCCCACAGGGAAGGGAGCAGTACTTC. It yields the protein CASSLAPQGREQYF.

This sequence joins TRBV10-1 and TRBJ2-3; 10 bases match TRBD1. Trimming cost V 3 bases and J 5 bases; bases outside gene matches: 8. The germline gives CDR1 WNHNN, CDR2 SYGVQD (reference sequence). This CDR3 comprises 16 residues. CDR3 sequence: CASSESSTGGIDTQYF. The CDR3 DNA reads TGCGCCAGCAGTGAATCCTCGACAGGGGGCATAGATACGCAGTATTTT.

The chain recombines TRBV19 with TRBJ2-3; 7 bases are shared with TRBD1. Germline V gene sequence: CDR1 LNHDA, CDR2 SQIVND (reference sequence). After removal of 4 bases from V and 0 bases from J, the junction contained 4 bases not matched to a gene. This CDR3 has 15 residues. The CDR3 DNA follows: TGTGCCAGTAGTACGACAGGGACGAGCACAGATACGCAGTATTTT. Translation gives CASSTTGTSTDTQYF.

The chain carries TRBV29-1 and TRBJ2-1, with no clear D. Germline assignment: CDR1 SQVTM and CDR2 ANQGSEA. V lost 1 base and J lost 0, with 10 bases in between. The CDR3 totals 15 residues. This chain's CDR3 is CSVEGHASSYNEQFF. CDR3 sequence (DNA): TGCAGCGTTGAAGGGCACGCCAGCTCCTACAATGAGCAGTTCTTC.

The chain has TRBV5-6 and TRBJ2-7; no definite D call. This CDR3 has 12 residues. Trimming shortened V by 1 base and J by 3 bases, and 5 bases separated the two germline ends. Germline lookup yields CDR1 SGHDT and CDR2 YYEEEE. CDR3 in DNA: TGTGCCAGCAGCTTGTACAGCTACGAGCAGTACTTC. It specifies CASSLYSYEQYF.

This clone was seen once. V usage is TRBV30 and J usage is TRBJ2-7; tentative D call: TRBD1 (7 bases). The CDR3 covers 15 residues. Looked up from germline, CDR1 is GTSNPN and CDR2 is SVGIG (reference sequence). Trimming pared 4 bases from V and 1 base from J, leaving 17 bases between. The CDR3 loop reads CAWTKRGTASYEQYF. Here the CDR3 DNA reads TGTGCCTGGACTAAACGCGGGACAGCTTCCTACGAGCAGTACTTC.

The genes are TRBV29-1 and TRBJ1-2, with D maybe TRBD1 (6 bases). Trimming took off 6 bases at V and 4 bases at J, with 15 bases between the two ends. Germline V gene data show CDR1 as SQVTM and CDR2 as ANQGSEA. The CDR3 totals 13 residues. The DNA of the CDR3 is TGCAGCGTATTAGGACAGTTATCCTATGGCTACACCTTC. It codes for CSVLGQLSYGYTF.

The rearrangement uses TRBV6-4 and TRBJ2-7; 7 bases are shared with TRBD2. The V gene's germline CDR1 is MRHNA and CDR2 SNTAGT. V shed 8 bases, J shed 1 base, and the junction held 11 bases outside the gene matches. The CDR3 runs to 15 residues. The chain's CDR3 is CASDRRRGISYEQYF. The CDR3 DNA is TGTGCCAGCGATAGAAGGCGGGGGATTTCCTACGAGCAGTACTTC.

The chain couples TRBV18 to TRBJ2-5; 7 bases match TRBD1. With V trimmed by 2 bases and J by 6 bases, 12 bases remained unmatched. CDR1 and CDR2 from the germline V gene are KGHSH and LQKENI. This CDR3 is 16 amino acids long. The chain's CDR3 is CASSPSGTENGQTQYF. The CDR3 DNA reads TGTGCCAGCTCACCATCCGGGACAGAGAACGGGCAGACCCAGTACTTC.

The chain combines TRBV27 with TRBJ2-1; 8 positions agree with TRBD1. The CDR3 consists of 14 residues. In germline, CDR1 is MNHEY, CDR2 SMNVEV (reference sequence). J was trimmed by 9 bases and V by 4 bases; bases with no gene match: 8. The CDR3 DNA reads as TGTGCCAGCAGTTCGGACAGGGCTAATGGTGAGCAGTTCTTC. Amino acid sequence: CASSSDRANGEQFF.

The chain has TRBV28 and TRBJ2-5, with D possibly matching TRBD2 (6 bases). Germline CDR1 MDHEN, CDR2 SYDVKM. V was trimmed by 2 bases and J by 9 bases, leaving 10 bases between them. This CDR3 has 12 residues. The CDR3 is CASSLRTGAQYF. Written as DNA, the CDR3 is TGTGCCAGCAGTTTACGGACGGGGGCCCAGTACTTC.

The chain has TRBV6-5 and TRBJ1-1; D is unresolved. V gave up 6 bases and J gave up 4 bases, with 12 bases separating them. Germline V CDR1 and CDR2: MNHEY, SVGAGI. The CDR3 has 13 residues. The CDR3 sequence: CASRKSVRTEAFF. The DNA of the CDR3 is TGTGCCAGCAGAAAGTCCGTGCGCACTGAAGCTTTCTTT.

In its sample, this clone was seen once. J is TRBJ2-1 and V is TRBV9; TRBD1 matches at 7 bases. CDR3 length: 13 amino acids. The germline V gene has CDR1 SGDLS and CDR2 YYNGEE. V trimming: 3 bases; J trimming: 5 bases; junction bases outside the gene matches: 2. CDR3 amino acids: CASSGGTDNEQFF. The DNA for the CDR3 is TGTGCCAGCAGCGGAGGGACAGACAATGAGCAGTTCTTC.

V gene TRBV27 combines with J gene TRBJ1-4; tentatively, D is TRBD1 (5 bases). Trimming pared 1 base from V and 5 bases from J, leaving 11 bases between. CDR3 length equals 15 residues. Germline V gives CDR1 MNHEY, CDR2 SMNVEV (reference sequence). The CDR3 DNA reads TGTGCCAGCAGTTTATTTCAGGGACTAAATGAAAAACTGTTTTTT. Encoded protein: CASSLFQGLNEKLFF.

The rearrangement uses TRBV6-4 and TRBJ1-2; the D gene is possibly TRBD1 (5 bases). The ends were cut back, 0 bases at V and 7 bases at J, with 12 bases in the middle. CDR1 MRHNA and CDR2 SNTAGT come from the germline V gene. The length of the CDR3 is 14 residues. CDR3 DNA: TGTGCCAGCAGTGACTCAGGCAGGGTTGGTGGCTACACCTTC. The encoded protein is CASSDSGRVGGYTF.

The CDR3, as DNA: TGTGCCAGTAGTATGTCAGCAGGGGAGTATGGCTACACCTTC. This translates into CASSMSAGEYGYTF. The rearrangement joins TRBV19 to TRBJ1-2; tentative D call: TRBD1 (6 bases). The CDR3 loop spans 14 amino acids. Per the germline V gene, CDR1 is LNHDA and CDR2 is SQIVND (reference sequence). V lost 3 bases to trimming and J lost 5 bases, with 13 bases between them.

This chain connects TRBV9 to TRBJ2-1; 11 bases fit TRBD2. With V trimmed by 6 bases and J by 5 bases, 4 bases remained unmatched. The CDR3 has 14 residues. Germline V gives CDR1 SGDLS, CDR2 YYNGEE. The CDR3 bases are TGTGCCAGCACCTCGGGACTAGCGGACAATGAGCAGTTCTTC. Its protein product is CASTSGLADNEQFF.